Presented here are 8 T cell receptor beta chains from one specimen sequenced in a study of tumor T cells in aggressive B-cell lymphoma. Libraries were prepared by immunoSEQ multiplex PCR; TCRdb keeps only in-frame clonotypes and omits some of them. Of several thousand clones listed, around 68% are singletons. Sequenced material: tumor tissue. All receptors come from an adult with diffuse large B cell lymphoma.

V and J are TRBV29-1 and TRBJ2-7, with 9 bases matching TRBD2. The J segment lost 5 bases and the V segment lost 7 bases, leaving 12 bases of the junction unmatched. Germline V gene sequence: CDR1 SQVTM, CDR2 ANQGSEA. This CDR3 has 14 amino acids. CDR3 coding DNA: TGCAGCGCGAGAGGGGGGACTAGCTTCAACGAGCAGTACTTC. Translated, it gives CSARGGTSFNEQYF.

The V and J genes are TRBV7-9 and TRBJ1-1; D possibly corresponds to TRBD1 (6 bases). Germline CDR1 and CDR2: SEHNR and FQNEAQ (reference sequence). Trimming removed 5 bases at V and 0 bases at J, with 10 bases between. CDR3 size: 14 residues. As DNA, the CDR3 is TGTGCCAGCAGCCCTACAGGGCTGAACACTGAAGCTTTCTTT. Its protein product is CASSPTGLNTEAFF.

The chain uses TRBV18 and TRBJ2-7, with D perhaps matching TRBD2 (6 bases). V was trimmed by 3 bases and J by 4 bases, leaving 7 bases between them. CDR1 and CDR2 (germline): KGHSH, LQKENI. The length of the CDR3 is 12 residues. The CDR3 region is CASSPRGYEQYF. CDR3 sequence (DNA): TGTGCCAGCTCACCTCGGGGGTACGAGCAGTACTTC.

This clone was seen only a few times. The rearrangement joins TRBV19 to TRBJ1-6; 9 nucleotides match TRBD1. The CDR3 covers 14 residues. Germline CDR1 is LNHDA and CDR2 is SQIVND (reference sequence). Losses at the gene ends were 6 bases for V and 9 bases for J; bases not matched to a gene: 6. The CDR3 bases are TGTGCCAGTAGAACCGGGACAGGGATTTCACCCCTCCACTTT. Translation: CASRTGTGISPLHF.

V usage is TRBV4-1 and J usage is TRBJ2-7; the match to TRBD1 covers 8 bases. The CDR3 is made up of 14 amino acids. V gave up 6 bases and J gave up 6 bases; unmatched junction bases: 10. Germline values: CDR1 MGHRA, CDR2 YSYEKL. As DNA, the CDR3 is TGCGCCAGCAGTCAATTTGGACAGGGTGGCGAGCAGTACTTC. Translated, it gives CASSQFGQGGEQYF.

V and J are TRBV13 and TRBJ1-1, with 7 bases aligning to TRBD1. J gave up 3 bases and V 5 bases, and 9 bases lay outside the gene matches. Germline V gene sequence: CDR1 PRHDT, CDR2 FYEKMQ (reference sequence). The CDR3 length is 15 residues. CDR3 in DNA: TGTGCCAGCAGCAGCCGGGACAGAAGGTACACTGAAGCTTTCTTT. It translates to CASSSRDRRYTEAFF.

Comments on this clone: The junction and the germline gene differ at one end; a read error may be behind it. Within the sample, other DNA sequences also encode this same CDR3. This chain connects TRBV28 to TRBJ1-2, with D possibly matching TRBD1 (5 bases). Germline loops: CDR1 MDHEN, CDR2 SYDVKM. The CDR3 extends over 13 amino acids. The chain's CDR3 is CASSFGRVGGYTF. The DNA of the CDR3 is TGTGCCAGCAGTTTTGGCAGGGTGGGTGGCTACACTTTC.

This clone showed up just once. An end of the junction differs from the germline gene, which may be a read error. V usage is TRBV7-8 and J usage is TRBJ2-2; weak D call: TRBD2 (5 bases). CDR1 SGHVS and CDR2 FQNEAQ come from the germline V gene. This CDR3 is built from 16 residues. The CDR3 loop reads CANSLVPAVNTGELFF. The CDR3, as DNA: TGTGCCAACAGCTTAGTGCCAGCGGTGAACACCGGGGAGCTGTTTTTT.